This TCR beta chain was sequenced during a study of CD8 T cells in Susac syndrome. Study results and limitations: The study conceded that its TCR sequencing and HLA analysis involved relatively few individuals.

Reverse transcription of about 0.5 to 1 ug RNA was performed with random hexamers. immunoSEQ multiplex PCR amplified TCR beta CDR3 across 54 Vbeta, 13 Jbeta. TCRdb reanalysed the immunoSEQ multiplex PCR reads using MiXCR and keeps one entry per CDR3 protein. This repertoire shows some 300,000 distinct CDR3 sequences, 70% to 90% found once; its top ten account for around 0.18%. Multiple sclerosis controls were treatment-naive patients with stable or active relapsing-remitting disease. TEMRA cells were enriched by FACS, and CD4+ and CD8+ T cells were negatively isolated. As for this clonotype: Its cognate antigen is unknown.

Trimming took 9 bases from V and 2 from J; bases not matched to a gene: 4. This CDR3 has 13 amino acids. Looked up from germline, CDR1 is MNHEY and CDR2 is SVGEGT. This chain joins TRBV6-2 or TRBV6-3 and TRBJ2-7; 10 nucleotides line up with TRBD1. This clonotype originated in a human donor with multiple sclerosis. The sequenced material came from CD8+ T cells from PBMCs. The CDR3 nucleotides read TGTGCCAGTGTGGACAGGGGGACCTACGAGCAGTACTTC. It encodes CASVDRGTYEQYF.